This is a list of T cell receptor beta chains from one sample in a study of beta chain features in type 1 diabetes. The method was immunoSEQ multiplex PCR; TCRdb's version includes in-frame clones alone and lacks a portion of them. The sample lists about 930,000 clones, around a sixth occurring once. What was sequenced was naive CD4+ T cells from blood. The receptors here all came from a woman younger than 30 in good health. CDR3s include the opening cysteine and the closing phenylalanine or tryptophan. Fields, in order: D gene, V gene, clone size, J gene, CDR3 protein, CDR3 DNA. D genes are given only for firm matches. Only some rows state a clone size, as once, few, many or a class for expanded clones.

D: NA; V: TRBV7-8; size: NA; J: TRBJ1-4; CDR3: CASSLERQARREKLFF; DNA: TGTGCCAGCAGCTTAGAAAGACAGGCACGGCGTGAAAAACTGTTTTTT
D: NA; V: TRBV4-2; size: few; J: TRBJ1-4; CDR3: CASSPTTNEKLFF; DNA: TGTGCCAGCAGCCCAACAACTAATGAAAAACTGTTTTTT
D: NA; V: TRBV7-6; size: NA; J: TRBJ2-1; CDR3: CASSLVPSSSYNEQFF; DNA: TGTGCCAGCAGCTTGGTCCCATCTAGCAGCTACAATGAGCAGTTCTTC
D: NA; V: TRBV7-2; size: few; J: TRBJ2-7; CDR3: CASSLYRADEQYF; DNA: TGTGCCAGCAGCCTTTACAGGGCGGACGAGCAGTACTTC
D: NA; V: TRBV6-5; size: NA; J: TRBJ1-1; CDR3: CASSYSLTVNTEAFF; DNA: TGTGCCAGCAGTTACTCTCTCACTGTGAACACTGAAGCTTTCTTT
D: NA; V: TRBV9; size: few; J: TRBJ1-1; CDR3: CASSVALGHTEAFF; DNA: TGTGCCAGCAGCGTAGCTTTGGGGCACACTGAAGCTTTCTTT
D: NA; V: TRBV6-6; size: few; J: TRBJ2-7; CDR3: CASSGGRGAPYEQYF; DNA: TGTGCCAGCAGCGGTGGCAGGGGAGCCCCCTACGAGCAGTACTTC
D: NA; V: TRBV15; size: few; J: TRBJ1-1; CDR3: CATSRDRGTRDNLHMNTEAFF; DNA: TGTGCCACCAGCAGAGATCGCGGGACCAGGGACAACTTACACATGAACACTGAAGCTTTCTTT
D: NA; V: TRBV19; size: NA; J: TRBJ1-2; CDR3: CASSIRGDYGYTF; DNA: TGTGCCAGTAGTATCAGGGGTGACTATGGCTACACCTTC
D: TRBD2; V: TRBV10-3; size: NA; J: TRBJ2-3; CDR3: CAIRPRPSLAGVVDTQYF; DNA: TGTGCCATCAGACCGAGACCATCACTAGCGGGAGTGGTAGATACGCAGTATTTT
D: TRBD1; V: TRBV19; size: NA; J: TRBJ1-1; CDR3: CASSWTGPFVEAFF; DNA: TGTGCCAGTAGTTGGACAGGGCCGTTCGTTGAAGCTTTCTTT
D: NA; V: TRBV23-1; size: NA; J: TRBJ1-1; CDR3: CASSRSEAFF; DNA: TGCGCCAGCAGTCGTTCTGAAGCTTTCTTT
D: NA; V: TRBV28; size: few; J: TRBJ2-5; CDR3: CASTVNQETQYF; DNA: TGTGCCAGCACCGTTAACCAGGAGACCCAGTACTTC
D: TRBD1; V: TRBV2; size: NA; J: TRBJ1-2; CDR3: CASSDGQGRIGYTF; DNA: TGTGCCAGCAGCGATGGACAGGGCAGGATCGGCTACACCTTC
D: NA; V: TRBV4-3; size: few; J: TRBJ1-5; CDR3: CASGERNQPQHF; DNA: TGCGCCAGCGGCGAGCGCAATCAGCCCCAGCATTTT
D: TRBD1; V: TRBV28; size: once; J: TRBJ2-5; CDR3: CASSLRPGQGVKTQYF; DNA: TGTGCCAGCAGTTTACGCCCGGGACAGGGGGTAAAGACCCAGTACTTC
D: NA; V: TRBV6-5; size: NA; J: TRBJ2-1; CDR3: CASSPPSGRQFF; DNA: TGTGCCAGCAGTCCCCCCTCCGGGAGGCAGTTCTTC
D: NA; V: TRBV28; size: few; J: TRBJ1-1; CDR3: CAVAGGDTEAFF; DNA: TGTGCCGTGGCGGGTGGAGACACTGAAGCTTTCTTT
D: NA; V: TRBV5-6; size: NA; J: TRBJ1-3; CDR3: CASSTTGTARNTIYF; DNA: TGTGCCAGCAGCACCACCGGGACCGCGAGAAACACCATATATTTT
D: NA; V: TRBV7-2; size: few; J: TRBJ1-3; CDR3: CASSLETGRPNTIYF; DNA: TGTGCCAGCAGCTTAGAAACAGGGCGGCCTAACACCATATATTTT
D: NA; V: TRBV10-3; size: NA; J: TRBJ1-2; CDR3: CAITRSGVEGYGYTF; DNA: TGTGCCATTACTCGGAGTGGGGTTGAAGGCTATGGCTACACCTTC
D: NA; V: TRBV6-1; size: few; J: TRBJ2-3; CDR3: CASSERLRGYTQYF; DNA: TGTGCCAGCAGTGAAAGGCTCCGCGGGTATACGCAGTATTTT
D: NA; V: TRBV7-9; size: NA; J: TRBJ1-1; CDR3: CASSLEGFGTEAFF; DNA: TGTGCCAGCAGCTTAGAGGGGTTCGGCACTGAAGCTTTCTTT
D: NA; V: TRBV5-1; size: few; J: TRBJ1-1; CDR3: CASSFTTNTEAFF; DNA: TGCGCCAGCAGCTTCACGACGAACACTGAAGCTTTCTTT
D: NA; V: TRBV5-1; size: NA; J: TRBJ2-3; CDR3: CASLLGENTDTQYF; DNA: TGCGCCAGCCTGTTGGGGGAGAACACAGATACGCAGTATTTT
D: NA; V: TRBV5-4; size: few; J: TRBJ2-5; CDR3: CASSTQTRSVETQYF; DNA: TGTGCCAGCAGCACGCAAACTCGGTCAGTAGAGACCCAGTACTTC
D: NA; V: TRBV21-1; size: few; J: TRBJ2-5; CDR3: CASSKVISDKAGQGPANLKTQYF; DNA: TGTGCCAGCAGCAAAGTAATCTCGGACAAAGCGGGACAGGGCCCAGCTAATCTAAAGACCCAGTACTTC
D: NA; V: TRBV10-3; size: few; J: TRBJ1-5; CDR3: CAISESPNQPQHF; DNA: TGTGCCATCAGTGAGTCCCCCAATCAGCCCCAGCATTTT
D: NA; V: TRBV5-6; size: few; J: TRBJ1-4; CDR3: CASSFDRVDEKLFF; DNA: TGTGCCAGCAGCTTCGATAGGGTTGATGAAAAACTGTTTTTT
D: NA; V: TRBV7-2; size: NA; J: TRBJ2-3; CDR3: CASSLVFMSDTQYF; DNA: TGTGCCAGCAGCTTAGTGTTTATGTCAGATACGCAGTATTTT
D: NA; V: TRBV6-6; size: few; J: TRBJ2-1; CDR3: CASSGGPNEQFF; DNA: TGTGCCAGCAGTGGGGGGCCGAATGAGCAGTTCTTC
D: NA; V: TRBV9; size: NA; J: TRBJ2-7; CDR3: CASSVEGVGIYEQYF; DNA: TGTGCCAGCAGCGTAGAAGGTGTAGGGATCTACGAGCAGTACTTC